This T cell receptor (beta chain) was captured by sequencing in a study of CD8 T cells in ankylosing spondylitis. Findings of the study overall: Researchers reportedly found disease-linked clones significantly enriched in matched ankylosing spondylitis synovial fluid. Seemingly distinctive of ankylosing spondylitis blood was a TCR beta motif formed by eight highly homologous variants. Those disease-linked clones were CD8+; they were also relatively rare in peripheral blood. Reactive arthritis synovial fluid and blood were previously reported to contain some motif variants.

About this clonotype itself: Its specificity is not known.

Quantitative 5'-RACE with molecular barcodes generated TCR beta libraries. MiXCR was run by TCRdb on the 5' RACE reads, yielding one entry per CDR3 protein. The data show about 440,000 distinct CDR3 sequences, roughly 17% seen once. The CDR3 runs 18 residues. J was trimmed by 7 bases and V by 1 base; bases with no gene match: 13. Germline CDR1 and CDR2: SGHAT and FQDESV (reference sequence). Sequencing input: blood, either unsorted or a sorted T cell fraction (not recorded which). This sequence was found in a male donor with ankylosing spondylitis. The rearrangement uses TRBV11-1 and TRBJ2-1; 10 bases align to TRBD2. The CDR3 DNA follows: TGTGCCAGCAGCTTAGGGGGTCCAACTAGCGGGAAGAGGAATGAGCAGTTCTTC. Its protein is CASSLGGPTSGKRNEQFF.